This TCR beta chain comes out of a study of CD8 T cells in Susac syndrome. Random hexamers were used to reverse transcribe the RNA input (about 0.5 to 1 ug). Across 54 Vbeta and 13 Jbeta, immunoSEQ multiplex PCR amplified TCR beta CDR3. TCRdb re-analysed the immunoSEQ multiplex PCR reads in MiXCR, keeping a single row per CDR3 protein. The table includes approximately 220,000 distinct CDR3 sequences, 95% detected once. V shed 6 bases and J shed 4 bases, with 13 bases lying between them. CDR3 size: 14 residues. Stable or active relapsing-remitting multiple sclerosis, untreated and meeting revised McDonald criteria, defined the controls. Both CD4+ and CD8+ T cells were negatively isolated, and TEMRA cells underwent FACS enrichment.

Sequenced sample: CD4+ T cells from PBMCs. The chain combines TRBV12-3 or TRBV12-4 with TRBJ1-5, with D uncertain. This TCR came from a human donor with multiple sclerosis. The CDR3 nucleotides read TGTGCCAGCAGCTTTGTCGGCCGAAATCAGCCCCAGCATTTT. Translation: CASSFVGRNQPQHF.